The clone carrying this T cell receptor (beta chain) was observed a handful of times. What it binds is unknown. These data come from a study of T cells in Graves' hyperthyroidism and ophthalmopathy. Study-wide results and limits: Most expanded thyroid clonotypes above 0.001 recurred in blood.

Template material for amplifying TCR beta CDR3 regions consisted of RNA transcripts. In the first-round RT-PCR of the TCR CDR3, the HTBI primer set was used. TCRdb passed the multiplex PCR reads through MiXCR, listing each CDR3 protein once. Altogether around 200,000 distinct CDR3 sequences are present, about 17% being singletons, with the ten largest covering roughly 29%. Disease duration under 2 months; hyperthyroidism patients were aged 18 to 65. Any patient presenting with uncontrolled infection, other autoimmune disease, pregnancy or lactation was left out. The germline V gene encodes CDR1 GTSNPN and CDR2 SVGIG (reference sequence). V lost 2 bases and J 3 bases, leaving 8 bases between the germline ends. The CDR3 runs to 13 residues.

This TCR came from a woman aged 50 to 65 with Graves' hyperthyroidism. V usage is TRBV30 and J usage is TRBJ2-1; D ambiguous. The source material was blood. The CDR3 loop is CAWSRSNYNEQFF. In nucleotides, the CDR3 is TGTGCCTGGAGTAGGTCCAACTACAATGAGCAGTTCTTC.